The clone carrying this T cell receptor (beta chain) was seen a handful of times. Its specificity is unknown. The CDR3 contains 14 residues. J lost 5 bases, V lost 5 bases, and 5 bases had no gene match. CDR1 and CDR2 (germline): SGHTA, FQGNSA. This record belongs to a study of human T cells and chemical hapten exposure. Study as a whole: The variation in per-sample TCR yields arose mainly from small differences in pooled library volumes. Study-level points and caveats: TCRs above 1 in 1000 frequency did not change with DPC sensitization.

Unique molecular identifiers were affixed to discrete cDNA molecules within the library. TCRdb used MiXCR to reprocess the RACE reads, holding one entry per CDR3 protein. The sample has 70,000 to 85,000 distinct CDR3 sequences, under 10% seen once. Time point meaning: healthy volunteer bleed at 6 weeks. Total RNA extraction was carried out from unfractionated whole blood. This receptor was taken from a male donor in good health. Some clones in this sample may be carry-over from other donors' samples. The chain carries TRBV7-2 and TRBJ2-4; 8 nucleotides align to TRBD1. The sample taken for sequencing was whole blood. The CDR3 coding sequence is TGTGCCAGCAGCCAGAGACAGGGGCAAAACATTCAGTACTTC. Its protein is CASSQRQGQNIQYF.